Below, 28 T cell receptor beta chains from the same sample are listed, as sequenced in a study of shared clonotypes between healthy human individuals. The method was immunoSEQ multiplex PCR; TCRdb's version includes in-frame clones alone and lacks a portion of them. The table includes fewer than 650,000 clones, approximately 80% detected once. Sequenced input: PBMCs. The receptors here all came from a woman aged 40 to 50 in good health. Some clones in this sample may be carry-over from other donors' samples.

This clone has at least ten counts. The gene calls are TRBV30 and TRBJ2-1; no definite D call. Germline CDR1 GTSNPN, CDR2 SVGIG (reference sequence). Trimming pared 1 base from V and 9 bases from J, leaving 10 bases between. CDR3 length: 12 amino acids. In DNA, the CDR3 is TGTGCCTGGAGTGGACCCCCGGGTGAGCAGTTCTTC. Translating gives CAWSGPPGEQFF.

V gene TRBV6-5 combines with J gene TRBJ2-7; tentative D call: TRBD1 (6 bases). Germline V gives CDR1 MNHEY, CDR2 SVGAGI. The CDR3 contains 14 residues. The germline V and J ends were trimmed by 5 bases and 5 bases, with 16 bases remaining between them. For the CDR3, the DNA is TGTGCCAGCAGTCAATACAGGGATGTAAACGAGCAGTACTTC. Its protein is CASSQYRDVNEQYF.

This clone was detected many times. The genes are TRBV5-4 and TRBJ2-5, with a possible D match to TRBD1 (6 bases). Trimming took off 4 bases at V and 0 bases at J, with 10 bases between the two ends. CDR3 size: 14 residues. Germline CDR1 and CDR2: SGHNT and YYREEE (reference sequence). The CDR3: CASSPGTHQETQYF. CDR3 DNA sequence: TGTGCCAGCAGCCCCGGGACACACCAAGAGACCCAGTACTTC.

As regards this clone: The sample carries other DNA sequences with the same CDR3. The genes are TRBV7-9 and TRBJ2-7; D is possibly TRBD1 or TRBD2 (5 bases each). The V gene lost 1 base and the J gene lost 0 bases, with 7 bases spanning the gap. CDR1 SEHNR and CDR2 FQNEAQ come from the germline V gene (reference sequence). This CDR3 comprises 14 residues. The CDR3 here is CASSLGGGSYEQYF. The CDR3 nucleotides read TGTGCCAGCAGCTTAGGTGGGGGCTCCTACGAGCAGTACTTC.

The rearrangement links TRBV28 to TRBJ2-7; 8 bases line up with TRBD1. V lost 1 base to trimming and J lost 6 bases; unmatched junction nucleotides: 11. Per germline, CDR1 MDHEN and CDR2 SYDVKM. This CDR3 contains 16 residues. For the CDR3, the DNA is TGTGCCAGCAGTTTATTCCCAGGGGGCGCGTTCGGCGAGCAGTACTTC. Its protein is CASSLFPGGAFGEQYF.

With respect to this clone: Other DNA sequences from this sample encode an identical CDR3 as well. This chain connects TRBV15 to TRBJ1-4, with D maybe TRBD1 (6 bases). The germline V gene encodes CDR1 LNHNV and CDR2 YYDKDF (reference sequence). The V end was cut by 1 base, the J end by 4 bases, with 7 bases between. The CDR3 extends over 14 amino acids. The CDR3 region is CATSRGGLNEKLFF. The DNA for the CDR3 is TGTGCCACCAGCAGAGGGGGGCTTAATGAAAAACTGTTTTTT.

The CDR3, as DNA: TGTGCCAGCTCGCCAAATTCCGGGACAGGGCACGATGAGCAGTTCTTC. Its protein is CASSPNSGTGHDEQFF. The rearrangement links TRBV18 to TRBJ2-1; 9 positions match TRBD1. V dropped 6 bases and J dropped 8; count of bases not matched to a gene: 14. CDR1 and CDR2 from the germline V gene are KGHSH and LQKENI. The CDR3 contains 16 residues.

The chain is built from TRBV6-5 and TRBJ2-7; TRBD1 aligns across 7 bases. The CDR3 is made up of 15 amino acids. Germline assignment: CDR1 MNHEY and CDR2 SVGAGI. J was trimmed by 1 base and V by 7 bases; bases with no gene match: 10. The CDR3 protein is CASMGQGEGSYEQYF. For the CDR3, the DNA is TGTGCCAGCATGGGGCAGGGGGAAGGTTCCTACGAGCAGTACTTC.

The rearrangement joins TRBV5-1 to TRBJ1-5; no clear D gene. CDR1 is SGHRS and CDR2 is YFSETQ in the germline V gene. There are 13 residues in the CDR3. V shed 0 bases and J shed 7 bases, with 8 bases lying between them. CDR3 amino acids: CASSLAPGQPQHF. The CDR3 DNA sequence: TGCGCCAGCAGCTTGGCCCCGGGCCAGCCCCAGCATTTT. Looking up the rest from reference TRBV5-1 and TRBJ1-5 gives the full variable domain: KAGVTQTPRYLIKTRGQQVTLSCSPISGHRSVSWYQQTPGQGLQFLFEYFSETQRNKGNFPGRFSGRQFSNSRSEMNVSTLELGDSALYLCASSLAPGQPQHFGDGTRLSIL.

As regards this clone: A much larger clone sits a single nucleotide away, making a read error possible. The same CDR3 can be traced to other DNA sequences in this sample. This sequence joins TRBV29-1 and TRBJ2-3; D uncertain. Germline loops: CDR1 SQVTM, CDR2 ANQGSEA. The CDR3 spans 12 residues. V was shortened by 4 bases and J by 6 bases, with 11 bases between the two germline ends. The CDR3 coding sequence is TGCAGCGTTGTCTTAGGTGCGGATACGCAGTATTTT. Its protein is CSVVLGADTQYF.

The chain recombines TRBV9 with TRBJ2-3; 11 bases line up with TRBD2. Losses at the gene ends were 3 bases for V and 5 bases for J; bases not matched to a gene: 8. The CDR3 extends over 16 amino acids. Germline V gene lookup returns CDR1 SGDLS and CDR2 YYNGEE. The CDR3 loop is CASSGLAGGPGDTQYF. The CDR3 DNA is TGTGCCAGCAGCGGATTAGCGGGAGGGCCTGGAGATACGCAGTATTTT.

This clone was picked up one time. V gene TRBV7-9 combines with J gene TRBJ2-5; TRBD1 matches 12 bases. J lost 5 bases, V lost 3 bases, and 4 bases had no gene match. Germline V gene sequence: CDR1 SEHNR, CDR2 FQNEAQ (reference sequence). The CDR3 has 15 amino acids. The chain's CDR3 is CASSFPGQGAETQYF. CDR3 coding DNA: TGTGCCAGCAGCTTCCCGGGACAGGGGGCGGAGACCCAGTACTTC.

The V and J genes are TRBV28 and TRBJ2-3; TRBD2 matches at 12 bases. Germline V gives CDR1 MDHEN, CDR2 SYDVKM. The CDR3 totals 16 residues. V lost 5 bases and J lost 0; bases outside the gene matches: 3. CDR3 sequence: CASSPGTSGSTDTQYF. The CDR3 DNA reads TGTGCCAGCAGTCCGGGGACTAGCGGGAGCACAGATACGCAGTATTTT.

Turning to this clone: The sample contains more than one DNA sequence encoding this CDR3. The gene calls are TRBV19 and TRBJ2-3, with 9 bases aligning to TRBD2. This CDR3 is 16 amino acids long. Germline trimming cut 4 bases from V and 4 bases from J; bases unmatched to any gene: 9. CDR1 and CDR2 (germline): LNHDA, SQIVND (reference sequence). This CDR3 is CASSRRLAGSADTQYF. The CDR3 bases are TGTGCCAGTAGTAGAAGGCTAGCGGGGTCAGCAGATACGCAGTATTTT. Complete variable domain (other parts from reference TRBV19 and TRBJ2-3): DGGITQSPKYLFRKEGQNVTLSCEQNLNHDAMYWYRQDPGQGLRLIYYSQIVNDFQKGDIAEGYSVSREKKESFPLTVTSAQKNPTAFYLCASSRRLAGSADTQYFGPGTRLTVL.

The CDR3 protein is CASSLTLGESYGYTF. The CDR3 nucleotides read TGTGCCAGCAGCTTAACACTTGGGGAAAGCTATGGCTACACCTTC. The chain couples TRBV7-9 to TRBJ1-2; D is unresolved. CDR3 length equals 15 residues. CDR1 is SEHNR and CDR2 is FQNEAQ in the germline V gene (reference sequence). V was cut by 2 bases and J by 4 bases, with 14 bases left in between. Together with reference TRBV7-9 and TRBJ1-2, the CDR3 gives the full variable domain: DTGVSQNPRHKITKRGQNVTFRCDPISEHNRLYWYRQTLGQGPEFLTYFQNEAQLEKSRLLSDRFSAERPKGSFSTLEIQRTEQGDSAMYLCASSLTLGESYGYTFGSGTRLTVV.

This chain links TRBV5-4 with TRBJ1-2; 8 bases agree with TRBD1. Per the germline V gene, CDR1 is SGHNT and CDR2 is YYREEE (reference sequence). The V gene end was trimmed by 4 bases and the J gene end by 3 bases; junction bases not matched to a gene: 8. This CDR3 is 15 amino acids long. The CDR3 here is CASSTATGEDYGYTF. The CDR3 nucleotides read TGTGCCAGCAGCACTGCGACAGGGGAGGACTATGGCTACACCTTC. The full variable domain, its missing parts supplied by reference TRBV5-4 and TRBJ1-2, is ETGVTQSPTHLIKTRGQQVTLRCSSQSGHNTVSWYQQALGQGPQFIFQYYREEENGRGNFPPRFSGLQFPNYSSELNVNALELDDSALYLCASSTATGEDYGYTFGSGTRLTVV.

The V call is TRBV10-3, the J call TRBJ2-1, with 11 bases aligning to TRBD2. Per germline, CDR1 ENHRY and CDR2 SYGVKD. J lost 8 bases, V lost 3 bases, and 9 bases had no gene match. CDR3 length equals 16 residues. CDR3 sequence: CAISERLAGGRDEQFF. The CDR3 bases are TGTGCCATCAGTGAAAGGCTAGCGGGAGGAAGGGATGAGCAGTTCTTC.

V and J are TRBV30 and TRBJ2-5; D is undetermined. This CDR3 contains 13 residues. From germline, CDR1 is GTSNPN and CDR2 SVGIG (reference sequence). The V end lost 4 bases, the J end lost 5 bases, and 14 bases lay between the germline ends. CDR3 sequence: CAWTSRARETQYF. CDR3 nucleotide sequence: TGTGCCTGGACTAGTAGGGCCCGGGAGACCCAGTACTTC.

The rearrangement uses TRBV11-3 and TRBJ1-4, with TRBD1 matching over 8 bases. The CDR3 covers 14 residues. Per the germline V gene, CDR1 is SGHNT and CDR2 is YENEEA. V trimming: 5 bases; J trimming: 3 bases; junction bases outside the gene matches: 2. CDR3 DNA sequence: TGTGCCAGCAGCCGACAGGGGCCTAATGAAAAACTGTTTTTT. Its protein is CASSRQGPNEKLFF.

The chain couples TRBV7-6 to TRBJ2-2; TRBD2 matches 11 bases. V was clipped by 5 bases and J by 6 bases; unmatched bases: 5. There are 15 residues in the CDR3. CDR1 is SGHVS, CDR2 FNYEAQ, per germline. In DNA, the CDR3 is TGTGCCAGCAGCACCACTAGCGGGAGTTCCGGGGAGCTGTTTTTT. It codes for CASSTTSGSSGELFF.

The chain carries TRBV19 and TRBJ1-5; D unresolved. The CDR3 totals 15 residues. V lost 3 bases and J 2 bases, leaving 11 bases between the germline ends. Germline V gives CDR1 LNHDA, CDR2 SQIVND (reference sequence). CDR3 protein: CASSISGGGNQPQHF. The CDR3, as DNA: TGTGCCAGTAGTATCTCGGGAGGTGGCAATCAGCCCCAGCATTTT.

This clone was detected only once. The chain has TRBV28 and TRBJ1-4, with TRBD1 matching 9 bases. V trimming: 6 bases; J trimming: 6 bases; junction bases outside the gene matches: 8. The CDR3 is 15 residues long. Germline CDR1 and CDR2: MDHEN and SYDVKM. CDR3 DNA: TGTGCCAGCAGCCTTGGGGGACAGGGTCATGAAAAACTGTTTTTT. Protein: CASSLGGQGHEKLFF. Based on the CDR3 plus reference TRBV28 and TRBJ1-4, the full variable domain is DVKVTQSSRYLVKRTGEKVFLECVQDMDHENMFWYRQDPGLGLRLIYFSYDVKMKEKGDIPEGYSVSREKKERFSLILESASTNQTSMYLCASSLGGQGHEKLFFGSGTQLSVL.

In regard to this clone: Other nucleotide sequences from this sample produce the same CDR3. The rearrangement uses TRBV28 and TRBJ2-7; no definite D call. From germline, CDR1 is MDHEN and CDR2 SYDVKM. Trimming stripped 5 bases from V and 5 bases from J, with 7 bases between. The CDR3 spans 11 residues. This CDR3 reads CASSLGNEQYF. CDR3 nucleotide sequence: TGTGCCAGCAGTCTTGGGAACGAGCAGTACTTC.

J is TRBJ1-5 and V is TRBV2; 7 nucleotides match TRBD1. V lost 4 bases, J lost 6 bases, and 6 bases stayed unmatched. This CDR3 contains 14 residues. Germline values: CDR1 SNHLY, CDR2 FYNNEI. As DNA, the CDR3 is TGTGCCAGCAGTGCGACAGGGAGGAGTCAGCCCCAGCATTTT. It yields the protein CASSATGRSQPQHF.

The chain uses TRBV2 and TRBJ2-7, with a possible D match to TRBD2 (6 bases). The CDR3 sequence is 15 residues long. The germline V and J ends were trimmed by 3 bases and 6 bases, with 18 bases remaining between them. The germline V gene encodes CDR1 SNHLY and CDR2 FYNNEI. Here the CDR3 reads CASSESPGTWGEQYF. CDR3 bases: TGTGCCAGCAGTGAGTCACCCGGGACTTGGGGCGAGCAGTACTTC. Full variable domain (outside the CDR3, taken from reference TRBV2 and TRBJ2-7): EPEVTQTPSHQVTQMGQEVILRCVPISNHLYFYWYRQILGQKVEFLVSFYNNEISEKSEIFDDQFSVERPDGSNFTLKIRSTKLEDSAMYFCASSESPGTWGEQYFGPGTRLTVT.

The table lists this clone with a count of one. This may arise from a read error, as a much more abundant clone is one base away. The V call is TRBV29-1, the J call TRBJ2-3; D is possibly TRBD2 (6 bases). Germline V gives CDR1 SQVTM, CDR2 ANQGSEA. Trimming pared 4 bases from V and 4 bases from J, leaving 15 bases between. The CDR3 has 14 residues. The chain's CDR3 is CSVVGGMVADTQYF. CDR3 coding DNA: TGCAGCGTTGTGGGCGGGATGGTCGCAGATACGCAGTATTTT.

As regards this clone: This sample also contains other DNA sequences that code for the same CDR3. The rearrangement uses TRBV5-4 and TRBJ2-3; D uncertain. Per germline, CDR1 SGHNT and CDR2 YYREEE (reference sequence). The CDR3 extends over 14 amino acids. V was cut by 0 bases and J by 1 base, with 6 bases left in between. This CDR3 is CASSLDRGTDTQYF. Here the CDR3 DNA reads TGTGCCAGCAGCTTGGACAGAGGCACAGATACGCAGTATTTT.

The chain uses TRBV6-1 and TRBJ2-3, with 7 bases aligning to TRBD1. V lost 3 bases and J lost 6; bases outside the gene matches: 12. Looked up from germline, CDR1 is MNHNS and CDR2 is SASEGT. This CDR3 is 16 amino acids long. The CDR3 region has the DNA TGTGCCAGCAGTGAGGGTCTACGACAGGGTTGGGATACGCAGTATTTT. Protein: CASSEGLRQGWDTQYF.